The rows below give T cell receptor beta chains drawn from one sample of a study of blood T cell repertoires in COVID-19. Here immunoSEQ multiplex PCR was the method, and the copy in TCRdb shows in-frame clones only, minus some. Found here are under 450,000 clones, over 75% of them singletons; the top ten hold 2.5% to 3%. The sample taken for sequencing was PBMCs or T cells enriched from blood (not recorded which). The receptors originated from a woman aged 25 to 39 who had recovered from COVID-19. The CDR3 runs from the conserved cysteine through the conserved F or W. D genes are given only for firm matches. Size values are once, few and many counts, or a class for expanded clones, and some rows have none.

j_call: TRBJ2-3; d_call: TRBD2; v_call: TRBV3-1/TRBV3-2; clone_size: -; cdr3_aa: CASSPGTSGNTDTQYF; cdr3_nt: TGTGCCAGCAGTCCCGGGACTAGCGGGAACACAGATACGCAGTATTTT
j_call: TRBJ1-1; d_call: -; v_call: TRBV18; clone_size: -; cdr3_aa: CASSPQGGNTEAFF; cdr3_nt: TGTGCCAGCTCACCACAGGGAGGAAACACTGAAGCTTTCTTT
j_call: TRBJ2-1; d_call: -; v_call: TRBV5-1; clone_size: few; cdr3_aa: CASTVLDSSYNEQFF; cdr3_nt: TGCGCCAGCACCGTACTAGATAGCTCCTACAATGAGCAGTTCTTC
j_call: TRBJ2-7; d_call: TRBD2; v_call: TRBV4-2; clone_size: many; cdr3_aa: CASSQDVSGGAYEQYF; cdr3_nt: TGTGCCAGCAGCCAAGATGTTAGCGGGGGGGCCTACGAGCAGTACTTC
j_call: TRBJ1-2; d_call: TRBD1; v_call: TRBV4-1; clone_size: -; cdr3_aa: CASSQERQIGQGANYGYTF; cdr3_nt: TGCGCCAGCAGCCAAGAACGACAAATCGGACAGGGGGCTAACTATGGCTACACCTTC
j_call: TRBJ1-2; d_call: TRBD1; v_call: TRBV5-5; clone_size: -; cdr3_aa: CASSHGTAKYGYTF; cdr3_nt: TGTGCCAGCAGCCATGGGACAGCTAAATATGGCTACACCTTC
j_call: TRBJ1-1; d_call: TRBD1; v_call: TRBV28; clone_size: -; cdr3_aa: CASSLSGWDRGRPEAFF; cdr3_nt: TGTGCCAGCAGTTTATCAGGGTGGGACAGGGGGCGCCCTGAAGCTTTCTTT
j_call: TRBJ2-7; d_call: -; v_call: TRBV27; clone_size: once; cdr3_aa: CASSLGALYEQYF; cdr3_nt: TGTGCCAGCAGTTTAGGGGCGCTGTACGAGCAGTACTTC
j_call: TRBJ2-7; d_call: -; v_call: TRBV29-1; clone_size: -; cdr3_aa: CSVEEGGAQGGPDYEQYF; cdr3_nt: TGCAGCGTTGAAGAAGGAGGGGCGCAGGGGGGCCCGGACTACGAGCAGTACTTC
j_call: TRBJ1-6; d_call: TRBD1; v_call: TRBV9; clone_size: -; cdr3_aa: CASSPGTGISPLHF; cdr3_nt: TGTGCCAGCAGCCCCGGGACAGGGATTTCACCCCTCCACTTT
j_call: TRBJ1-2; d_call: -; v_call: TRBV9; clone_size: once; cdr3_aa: CASTGNPGTPSREYGYTF; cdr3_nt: TGTGCCAGCACCGGAAATCCCGGGACTCCTTCCAGGGAGTATGGCTACACCTTC
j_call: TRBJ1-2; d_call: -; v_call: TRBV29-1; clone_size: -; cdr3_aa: CSVEWPISGGYTF; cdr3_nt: TGCAGCGTTGAGTGGCCCATTAGCGGGGGCTACACCTTC
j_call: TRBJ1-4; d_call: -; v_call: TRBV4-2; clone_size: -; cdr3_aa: CASSQGASNEKLFF; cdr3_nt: TGTGCCAGCAGCCAAGGGGCCAGCAATGAAAAACTGTTTTTT
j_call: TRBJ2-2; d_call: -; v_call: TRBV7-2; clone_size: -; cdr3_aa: CASSLDRNTGELFF; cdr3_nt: TGTGCCAGCAGCTTAGATAGGAACACCGGGGAGCTGTTTTTT
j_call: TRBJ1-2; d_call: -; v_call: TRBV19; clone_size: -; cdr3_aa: CASSIVFTLRVNYGYTF; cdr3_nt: TGTGCCAGTAGTATAGTTTTCACCCTTAGAGTTAACTATGGCTACACCTTC
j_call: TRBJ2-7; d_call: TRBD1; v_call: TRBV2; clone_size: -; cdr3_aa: CASRPTGDYEQYF; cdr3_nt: TGTGCCAGCAGGCCCACAGGGGACTACGAGCAGTACTTC
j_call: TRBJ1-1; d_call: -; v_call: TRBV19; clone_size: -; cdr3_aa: CASSAPYGAFF; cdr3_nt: TGTGCCAGTAGTGCACCTTACGGGGCTTTCTTT
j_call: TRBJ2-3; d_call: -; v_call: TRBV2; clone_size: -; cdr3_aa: CASSEARYTDTQYF; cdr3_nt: TGTGCCAGCAGTGAAGCCAGGTACACAGATACGCAGTATTTT
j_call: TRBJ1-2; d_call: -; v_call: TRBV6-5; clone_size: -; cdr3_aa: CASSPGEYGYTF; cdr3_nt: TGTGCCAGCAGTCCGGGGGAATATGGCTACACCTTC
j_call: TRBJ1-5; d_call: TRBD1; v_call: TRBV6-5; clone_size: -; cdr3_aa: CASSLDRASNQPQHF; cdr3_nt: TGTGCCAGCAGCCTAGACAGGGCGAGCAATCAGCCCCAGCATTTT
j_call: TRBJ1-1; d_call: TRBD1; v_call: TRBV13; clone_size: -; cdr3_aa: CASSSQGANTEAFF; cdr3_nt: TGTGCCAGCAGCTCACAGGGGGCGAACACTGAAGCTTTCTTT
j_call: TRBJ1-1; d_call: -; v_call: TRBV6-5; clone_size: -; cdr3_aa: CASSYSPGMNTEAFF; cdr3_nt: TGTGCCAGCAGTTACTCGCCAGGCATGAACACTGAAGCTTTCTTT
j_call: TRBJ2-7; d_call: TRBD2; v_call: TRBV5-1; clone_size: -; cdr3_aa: CASSLAGGEQYF; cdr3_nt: TGCGCCAGCAGCTTGGCCGGGGGGGAGCAGTACTTC
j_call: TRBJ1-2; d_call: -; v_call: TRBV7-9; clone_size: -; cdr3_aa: CASQASLGASGYTF; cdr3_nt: TGTGCCAGCCAGGCATCGTTGGGGGCAAGCGGCTACACCTTC
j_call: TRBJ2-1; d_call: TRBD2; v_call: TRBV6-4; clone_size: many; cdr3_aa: CASSGTSGSNEQFF; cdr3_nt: TGTGCCAGCAGTGGGACTAGCGGGAGTAATGAGCAGTTCTTC
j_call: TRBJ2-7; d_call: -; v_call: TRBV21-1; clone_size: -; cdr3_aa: CASSIRDRDSYEQYF; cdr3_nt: TGTGCCAGCAGCATCCGGGATAGGGACTCCTACGAGCAGTACTTC
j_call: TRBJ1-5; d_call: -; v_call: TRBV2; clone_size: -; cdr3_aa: CASSRAGLGQPQHF; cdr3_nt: TGTGCCAGCAGTCGAGCAGGGCTCGGTCAGCCCCAGCATTTT
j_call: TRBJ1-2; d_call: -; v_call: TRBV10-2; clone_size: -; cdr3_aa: CASSESGGFYGYTF; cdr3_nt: TGCGCCAGCAGTGAGTCGGGGGGTTTTTATGGCTACACCTTC
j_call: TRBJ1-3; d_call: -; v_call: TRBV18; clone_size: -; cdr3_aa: CASSSDGSSGNTIYF; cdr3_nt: TGTGCCAGCTCATCGGACGGGAGCTCTGGAAACACCATATATTTT
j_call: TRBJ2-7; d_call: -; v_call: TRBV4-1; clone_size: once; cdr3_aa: CASSQTRPYEQYF; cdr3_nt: TGCGCCAGCAGCCAGACTAGACCCTACGAGCAGTACTTC
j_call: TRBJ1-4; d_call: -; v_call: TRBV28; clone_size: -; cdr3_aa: CASTAISGTNYEKLFF; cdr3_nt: TGTGCCAGCACAGCAATATCCGGGACAAATTATGAAAAACTGTTTTTT
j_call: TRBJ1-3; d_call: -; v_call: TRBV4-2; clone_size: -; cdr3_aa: CASSHLPAGVTGNTIYF; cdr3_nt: TGTGCCAGCAGCCACCTCCCGGCAGGGGTAACTGGAAACACCATATATTTT
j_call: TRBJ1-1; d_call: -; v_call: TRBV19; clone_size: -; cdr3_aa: CASSMAVAVTEAFF; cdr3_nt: TGTGCCAGTAGTATGGCAGTAGCGGTCACTGAAGCTTTCTTT
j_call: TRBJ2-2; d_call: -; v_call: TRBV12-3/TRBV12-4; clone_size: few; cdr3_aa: CASSFQRGELFF; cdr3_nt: TGTGCCAGCAGTTTTCAACGGGGGGAGCTGTTTTTT
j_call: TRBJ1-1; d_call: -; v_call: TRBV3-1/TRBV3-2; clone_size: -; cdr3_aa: CASSQERGTEAFF; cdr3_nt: TGTGCCAGCAGCCAAGAGAGGGGGACTGAAGCTTTCTTT
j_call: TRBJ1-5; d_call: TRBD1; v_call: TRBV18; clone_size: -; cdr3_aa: CASGQGGDSQHF; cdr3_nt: TGTGCCAGCGGACAGGGGGGGGACTCCCAGCATTTT
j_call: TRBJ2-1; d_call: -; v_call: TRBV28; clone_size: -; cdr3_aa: CASSWTASRDNEQFF; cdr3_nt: TGTGCCAGCAGTTGGACAGCCTCTAGGGACAATGAGCAGTTCTTC
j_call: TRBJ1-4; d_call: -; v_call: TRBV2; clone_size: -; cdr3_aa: CASSTFTNDEKLFF; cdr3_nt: TGTGCCAGCAGTACATTTACAAACGATGAAAAACTGTTTTTT
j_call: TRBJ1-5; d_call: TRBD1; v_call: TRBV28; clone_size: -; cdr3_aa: CASSLTDRASNQPQHF; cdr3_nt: TGTGCCAGCAGTCTGACGGACAGGGCCAGCAATCAGCCCCAGCATTTT
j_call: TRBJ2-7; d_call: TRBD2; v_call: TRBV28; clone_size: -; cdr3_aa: CARGFVRGGSVGEQYF; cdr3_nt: TGTGCCAGGGGGTTCGTTCGCGGGGGATCGGTAGGCGAGCAGTACTTC
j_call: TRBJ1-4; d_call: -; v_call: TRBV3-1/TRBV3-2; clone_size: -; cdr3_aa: CASSPRGEKLFF; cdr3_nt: TGTGCCAGCAGCCCTCGGGGTGAAAAACTGTTTTTT
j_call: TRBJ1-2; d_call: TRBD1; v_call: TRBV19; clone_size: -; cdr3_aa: CASSIRTGKNPNGYTF; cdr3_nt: TGTGCCAGTAGTATTAGGACAGGGAAGAACCCTAATGGCTACACCTTC
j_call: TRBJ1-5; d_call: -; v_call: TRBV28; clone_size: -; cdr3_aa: CASSLATGNNQPQHF; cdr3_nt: TGTGCCAGCAGTCTGGCAACAGGGAACAATCAGCCCCAGCATTTT
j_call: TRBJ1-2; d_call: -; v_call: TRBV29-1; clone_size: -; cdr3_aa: CSVGGGNYGYTF; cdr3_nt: TGCAGCGTTGGCGGGGGTAACTATGGCTACACCTTC